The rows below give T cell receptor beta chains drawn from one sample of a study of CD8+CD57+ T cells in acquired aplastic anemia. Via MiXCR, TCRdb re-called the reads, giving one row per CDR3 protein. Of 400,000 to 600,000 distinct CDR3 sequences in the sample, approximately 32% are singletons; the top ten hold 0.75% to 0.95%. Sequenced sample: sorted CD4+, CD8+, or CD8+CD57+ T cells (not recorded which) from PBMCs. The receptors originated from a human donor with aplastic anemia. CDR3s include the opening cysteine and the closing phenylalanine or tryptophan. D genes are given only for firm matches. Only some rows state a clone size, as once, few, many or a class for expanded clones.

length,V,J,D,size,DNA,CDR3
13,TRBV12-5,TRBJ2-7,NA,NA,TGTGCTAGTGGTCATACAGGGTCCCACGAGCAGTACTTC,CASGHTGSHEQYF
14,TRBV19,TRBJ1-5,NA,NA,TGTGCCAGTAATATTGGCGGGAGTGGGGAGACCCAGCATTTT,CASNIGGSGETQHF
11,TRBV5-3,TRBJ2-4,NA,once,TGTGCCAGCAGCTTGGGAGGAATTCAGTACTTC,CASSLGGIQYF
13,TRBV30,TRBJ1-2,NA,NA,TGTGCCTGGAGTGTACTAGGGGGAGCTGGCTACACCTTC,CAWSVLGGAGYTF
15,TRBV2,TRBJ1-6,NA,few,TGTGCCAGCTCACCGGAGGGACGGGGCGGTTCACCCCTCCACTTT,CASSPEGRGGSPLHF
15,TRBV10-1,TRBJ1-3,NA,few,TGCGCCAGCCGTATTCCAAGCCGCTCTGGAAACACCATATATTTT,CASRIPSRSGNTIYF
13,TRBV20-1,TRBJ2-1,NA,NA,TGCAGTGCCTGGCATGCGGGAACCGATGAGCAGTTCTTC,CSAWHAGTDEQFF
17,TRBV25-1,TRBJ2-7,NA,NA,TGTGCCAGCAGTGAATCGGTAAGGACGGCTAGCTCCTACGAGCAGTACTTC,CASSESVRTASSYEQYF
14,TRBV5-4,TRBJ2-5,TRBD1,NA,TGTGCCAGCAGCGTGACAGGGTCGAGAGAGACCCAGTACTTC,CASSVTGSRETQYF
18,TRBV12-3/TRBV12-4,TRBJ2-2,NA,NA,TGTGCCAGCAGTACGAAGAAGCTTATGGGGGGTGACACCGGGGAGCTGTTTTTT,CASSTKKLMGGDTGELFF
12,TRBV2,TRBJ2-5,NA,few,TGTGCCAGCAAGCCAGTAGGGGAGACCCAGTACTTC,CASKPVGETQYF
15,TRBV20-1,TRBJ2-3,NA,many,TGCAGTGCTAGAGACACAGGGTCAGGTACAGATACGCAGTATTTT,CSARDTGSGTDTQYF
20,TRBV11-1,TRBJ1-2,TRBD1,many,TGTGCCAGCAGCTTCAGGACAGGCGAAGATAGTAGGCCTGGGCGGTATGGCTACACCTTC,CASSFRTGEDSRPGRYGYTF
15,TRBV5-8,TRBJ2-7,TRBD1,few,TGTGCCAGCAGCTCCGGGACAGGCATACCCTACGAGCAGTACTTC,CASSSGTGIPYEQYF
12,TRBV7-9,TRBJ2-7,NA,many,TGTGCCAGCAGCGCCAGGATGGCCGAGCAGTACTTC,CASSARMAEQYF
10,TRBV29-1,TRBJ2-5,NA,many,TGCAGCGTTCAGAGAGAGACCCAGTACTTC,CSVQRETQYF
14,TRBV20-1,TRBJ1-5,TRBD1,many,TGCAGTGCTGACAGGACAGGGCGGCGACAGCCCCAGCATTTT,CSADRTGRRQPQHF
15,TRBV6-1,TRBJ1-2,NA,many,TGTGCCAGCAGTGGAGCAGGGGTGGCGAACTATGGCTACACCTTC,CASSGAGVANYGYTF
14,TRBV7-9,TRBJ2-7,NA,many,TGTGCCAGCAGCGAAGAGAAACGGACAAACGAGCAGTACTTC,CASSEEKRTNEQYF
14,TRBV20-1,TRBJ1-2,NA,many,TGCAGTGCTAGAGACCACGGGACACCCGTGAGCTACACCTTC,CSARDHGTPVSYTF
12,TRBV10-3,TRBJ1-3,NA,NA,TGTGCCAGCAAAATGACTGGAAACACCATATATTTT,CASKMTGNTIYF
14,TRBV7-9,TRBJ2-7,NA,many,TGTGCCAGCAGCTTAGCGGATGGAGCGGGCGAGCAGTACTTC,CASSLADGAGEQYF
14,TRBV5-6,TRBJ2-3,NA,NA,TGTGCCAGCAGCTTTACCGAGAGCACAGATACGCAGTATTTT,CASSFTESTDTQYF
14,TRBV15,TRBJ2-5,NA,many,TGTGCCACCAGCAGGGACACGGCGCAAGAGACCCAGTACTTC,CATSRDTAQETQYF
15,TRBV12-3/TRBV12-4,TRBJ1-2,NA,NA,TGTGCCAGCAGTTTCAGACGGACACCGCCCCATGGCTACACCTTC,CASSFRRTPPHGYTF
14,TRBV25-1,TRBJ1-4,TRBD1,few,TGTGCCAGCAGCCTACAGGGGCTGGGAGAAAAACTGTTTTTT,CASSLQGLGEKLFF
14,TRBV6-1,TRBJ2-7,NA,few,TGTGCCAGCAGTGTATCCGGGACCCGGGGCGAGCAGTACTTC,CASSVSGTRGEQYF
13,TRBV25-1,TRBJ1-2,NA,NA,TGTGCCAGCAGTGAGCCAGGGAACTATGGCTACACCTTC,CASSEPGNYGYTF
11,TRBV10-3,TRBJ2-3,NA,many,TGTGCCATCAGTGAAGGAGATACGCAGTATTTT,CAISEGDTQYF
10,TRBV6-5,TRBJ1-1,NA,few,TGTGCCAGCAGTTACTTGTGGGCTTTCTTT,CASSYLWAFF
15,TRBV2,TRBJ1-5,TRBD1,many,TGTGCCAGTCGGGACAGGGTAGCTTCCAATCAGCCCCAGCATTTT,CASRDRVASNQPQHF
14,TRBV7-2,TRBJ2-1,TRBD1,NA,TGTGCCAGCAGCTTAGGAGCTGGGACAGGTGAGCAGTTCTTC,CASSLGAGTGEQFF
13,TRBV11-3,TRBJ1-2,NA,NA,TGTGCCAGCAGCTTAGTAACGGAGGGGGGCTACACCTTC,CASSLVTEGGYTF
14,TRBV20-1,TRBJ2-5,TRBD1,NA,TGCAGTGCTAGAGGGGACAGGGGGCAAGAGACCCAGTACTTC,CSARGDRGQETQYF
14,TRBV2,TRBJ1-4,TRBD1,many,TGTGCCAGCAGTGTCAGGGGGGCGGATGAAAAACTGTTTTTT,CASSVRGADEKLFF
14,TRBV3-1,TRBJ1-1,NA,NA,TGTGCCAGCAGCCAACCTGGGGAGAACACTGAAGCTTTCTTT,CASSQPGENTEAFF
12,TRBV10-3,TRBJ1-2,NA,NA,TGTGCCATCAGTGAGGCAGGGGAAGGCTACACCTTC,CAISEAGEGYTF
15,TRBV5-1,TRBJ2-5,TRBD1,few,TGCGCCAGCAGCCATAGGGGGACAGGGGAAGAGACCCAGTACTTC,CASSHRGTGEETQYF
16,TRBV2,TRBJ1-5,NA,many,TGTGCCAGCAGTGATCCCGTAGGGTCGGGCAATCAGCCCCAGCATTTT,CASSDPVGSGNQPQHF
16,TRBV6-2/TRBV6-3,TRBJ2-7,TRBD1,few,TGTGCCAGCAGTTATCCCGGACAGGCCCCCTCCTACGAGCAGTACTTC,CASSYPGQAPSYEQYF
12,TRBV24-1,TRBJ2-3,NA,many,TGTGCCACCAGTGCCAGCACAGATACGCAGTATTTT,CATSASTDTQYF
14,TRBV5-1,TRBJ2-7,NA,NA,TGCGCCAGCAGCGGCCAGGGTAGCGCCTACGAGCAGTACTTC,CASSGQGSAYEQYF
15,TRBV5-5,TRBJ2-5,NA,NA,TGTGCCAGCAGCGCCCCCTGGGGTGGCGGTGAGACCCAGTACTTC,CASSAPWGGGETQYF
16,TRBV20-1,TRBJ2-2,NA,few,TGCAGTGCTAGTAAAGGTAGCATCTTGAGGACCGGGGAGCTGTTTTTT,CSASKGSILRTGELFF
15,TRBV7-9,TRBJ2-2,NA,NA,TGTGCCAGCAGCTTTCTTGGGCGCGGCACCGGGGAGCTGTTTTTT,CASSFLGRGTGELFF
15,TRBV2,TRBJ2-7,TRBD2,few,TGTGCCAGCAGTGAGGAGCGGGGGAGCTCCTACGAGCAGTACTTC,CASSEERGSSYEQYF
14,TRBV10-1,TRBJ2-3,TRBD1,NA,TGCGCCAGCACTCCCGGACAGGGAACAGATACGCAGTATTTT,CASTPGQGTDTQYF
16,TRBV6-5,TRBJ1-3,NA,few,TGTGCCAGCAGTTACTCGAGTCTGAACTCTGGAAACACCATATATTTT,CASSYSSLNSGNTIYF
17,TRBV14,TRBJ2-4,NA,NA,TGTGCCAGCAGCCAAGTAGGGGGAAGACTAGCCAAAAACATTCAGTACTTC,CASSQVGGRLAKNIQYF
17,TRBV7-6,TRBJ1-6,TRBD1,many,TGTGCCAGCAGCTTAGGGGATTACAGGGGAGGGAATTCACCCCTCCACTTT,CASSLGDYRGGNSPLHF
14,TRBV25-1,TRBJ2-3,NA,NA,TGTGCCAGCAGTGATCCCGGGACTGGAGATACGCAGTATTTT,CASSDPGTGDTQYF
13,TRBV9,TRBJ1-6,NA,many,TGTGCCAGCAGCGTAGATGAGGGGTCACCCCTCCACTTT,CASSVDEGSPLHF
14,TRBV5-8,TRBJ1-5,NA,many,TGTGCCAGCAGCCACAGGCCTAGCAATCAGCCCCAGCATTTT,CASSHRPSNQPQHF
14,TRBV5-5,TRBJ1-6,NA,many,TGTGCCAGCAGCTCGAGGGGCAATAATTCACCCCTCCACTTT,CASSSRGNNSPLHF
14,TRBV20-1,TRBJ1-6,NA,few,TGCAGTGCTGGCGGGGCAGGGAATAATTCACCCCTCCACTTT,CSAGGAGNNSPLHF
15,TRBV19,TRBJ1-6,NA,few,TGTGCCAGTAGTATTTCAACATCGACCAATTCACCCCTCCACTTT,CASSISTSTNSPLHF
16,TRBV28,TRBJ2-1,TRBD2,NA,TGTGCCAGCAGGGAGGCGGGACTAGGTGACCACAATGAGCAGTTCTTC,CASREAGLGDHNEQFF
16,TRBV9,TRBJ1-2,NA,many,TGTGCCAGCAGCGCCGCGTTGCCTTCGACCCAATATGGCTACACCTTC,CASSAALPSTQYGYTF
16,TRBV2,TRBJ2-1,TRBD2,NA,TGTGCCAGCAGCCTTACTAGCGGGAGAGGTATTAATGAGCAGTTCTTC,CASSLTSGRGINEQFF